A single sample gave rise to the 6 T cell receptor beta chains below, sequenced in a study of blood T cell repertoires in COVID-19. The method was immunoSEQ multiplex PCR; TCRdb's version includes in-frame clones alone and lacks a portion of them. Of roughly 250,000 clones listed, roughly 90% were seen once; the top ten hold 7.2%. Sample: peripheral blood. These receptors all come from a man aged 60 to 69 who had recovered from COVID-19.

The V gene is TRBV24-1, the J gene TRBJ2-7; 8 positions agree with TRBD1. Germline V gives CDR1 KGHDR, CDR2 SFDVKD. The J segment lost 0 bases and the V segment lost 7 bases, leaving 10 bases of the junction unmatched. The CDR3 is 16 residues long. The CDR3 loop is CATSSTAGQGSYEQYF. Here the CDR3 DNA reads TGTGCCACCAGCTCAACGGCCGGACAGGGCTCCTACGAGCAGTACTTC.

The chain couples TRBV30 to TRBJ1-6; the D gene is possibly TRBD1 (5 bases). This CDR3 has 17 residues. Trimming removed 1 base at V and 7 bases at J, with 20 bases between. Per germline, CDR1 GTSNPN and CDR2 SVGIG (reference sequence). CDR3 amino acids: CAWSAYRIQGGNSPLHF. CDR3 nucleotides: TGTGCCTGGAGTGCCTATAGGATTCAGGGAGGGAATTCACCCCTCCACTTT. Looking up the rest from reference TRBV30 and TRBJ1-6 gives the full variable domain: SQTIHQWPATLVQPVGSPLSLECTVEGTSNPNLYWYRQAAGRGLQLLFYSVGIGQISSEVPQNLSASRPQDRQFILSSKKLLLSDSGFYLCAWSAYRIQGGNSPLHFGNGTRLTVT.

This clone was detected only a few times. V gene TRBV19 combines with J gene TRBJ2-7; D is possibly TRBD1 (6 bases). Between the trimmed V and J ends, which lost 3 bases and 5 bases, there was a span of 11 bases. The germline V gene has CDR1 LNHDA and CDR2 SQIVND (reference sequence). The CDR3 consists of 13 residues. CDR3 residues: CASSISRGNEQYF. The CDR3 region has the DNA TGTGCCAGTAGTATTTCCAGGGGCAACGAGCAGTACTTC.

This clone was picked up one time. This chain links TRBV28 with TRBJ1-3, with D unclear. The germline V gene encodes CDR1 MDHEN and CDR2 SYDVKM. Trimming took 5 bases from V and 3 from J, leaving 5 bases between them. The CDR3 runs to 12 residues. This CDR3 is CASSLIGNTIYF. In DNA, the CDR3 is TGTGCCAGCAGTCTAATTGGAAACACCATATATTTT.

The chain recombines TRBV5-1 with TRBJ2-1, with 12 bases identical to TRBD2. Germline V lookup: CDR1 SGHRS, CDR2 YFSETQ. This CDR3 is built from 16 residues. J was trimmed by 5 bases and V by 1 base; bases with no gene match: 4. CDR3 protein: CASSLLAGGLDNEQFF. The DNA for the CDR3 is TGCGCCAGCAGCTTGCTAGCGGGGGGGCTGGACAATGAGCAGTTCTTC.

V gene TRBV24-1 combines with J gene TRBJ2-3, with a possible D match to TRBD2 (7 bases). This CDR3 is 17 amino acids long. Germline V lookup: CDR1 KGHDR, CDR2 SFDVKD. Trimming pared 3 bases from V and 4 bases from J, leaving 19 bases between. This CDR3 reads CATSDPFGGGMADTQYF. CDR3 nucleotide sequence: TGTGCCACCAGTGATCCGTTTGGGGGGGGCATGGCAGATACGCAGTATTTT.